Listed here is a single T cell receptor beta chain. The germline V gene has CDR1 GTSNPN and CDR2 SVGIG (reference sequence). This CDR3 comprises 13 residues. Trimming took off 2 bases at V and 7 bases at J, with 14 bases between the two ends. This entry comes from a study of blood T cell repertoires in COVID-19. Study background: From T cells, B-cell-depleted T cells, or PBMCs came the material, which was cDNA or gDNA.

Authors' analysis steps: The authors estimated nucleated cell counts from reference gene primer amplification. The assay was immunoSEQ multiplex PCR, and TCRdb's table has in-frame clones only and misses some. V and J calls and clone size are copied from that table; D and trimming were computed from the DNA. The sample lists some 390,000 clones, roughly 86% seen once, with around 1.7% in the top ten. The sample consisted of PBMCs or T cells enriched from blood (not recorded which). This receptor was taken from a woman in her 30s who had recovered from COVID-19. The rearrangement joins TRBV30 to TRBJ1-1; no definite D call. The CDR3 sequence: CAWSSMNRGEAFF. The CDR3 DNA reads TGTGCCTGGAGTAGTATGAACCGGGGTGAAGCTTTCTTT.